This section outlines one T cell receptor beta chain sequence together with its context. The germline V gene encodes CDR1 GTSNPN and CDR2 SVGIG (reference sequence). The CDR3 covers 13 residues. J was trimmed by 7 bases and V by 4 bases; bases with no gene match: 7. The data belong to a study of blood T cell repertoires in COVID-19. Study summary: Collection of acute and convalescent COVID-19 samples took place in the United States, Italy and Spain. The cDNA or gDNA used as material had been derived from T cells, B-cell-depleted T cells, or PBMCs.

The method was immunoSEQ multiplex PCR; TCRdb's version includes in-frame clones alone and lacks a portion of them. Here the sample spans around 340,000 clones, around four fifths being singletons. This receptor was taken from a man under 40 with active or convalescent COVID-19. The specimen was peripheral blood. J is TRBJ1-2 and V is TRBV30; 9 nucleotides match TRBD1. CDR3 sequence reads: CAWTGTGIAGYTF. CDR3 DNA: TGTGCCTGGACCGGGACAGGGATAGCTGGCTACACCTTC.